The clone carrying this T cell receptor beta chain was seen only once. Each TRB amplification used roughly 250-550 ng of genomic DNA from blood. These data belong to a study of T and B cells in COVID-19 patients. Study-level background: Peripheral blood came from COVID-19 patients with active infection or after recovery.

Multiplex PCR with BIOMED2 TRB-A/B primer pools amplified TRB rearrangements. TCRdb called the multiplex PCR reads again in MiXCR, with one record for every CDR3 protein. The repertoire consists of approximately 6,700 distinct CDR3 sequences, with 22% occurring once and the leading ten covering around 3.6%. CDR1 SGHTA and CDR2 FQGNSA come from the germline V gene. This CDR3 is 15 amino acids long. The germline V and J ends were trimmed by 8 bases and 4 bases, with 20 bases remaining between them. J is TRBJ1-2 and V is TRBV7-2, with a weak D call TRBD1 (5 bases). Input material: blood. This sequence was found in a human donor who had recovered from COVID-19. The CDR3 DNA is TGTGCCAGCGGTACAGGCGGTACGGGGGGCTATGGCTACACCTTC. It yields the protein CASGTGGTGGYGYTF.